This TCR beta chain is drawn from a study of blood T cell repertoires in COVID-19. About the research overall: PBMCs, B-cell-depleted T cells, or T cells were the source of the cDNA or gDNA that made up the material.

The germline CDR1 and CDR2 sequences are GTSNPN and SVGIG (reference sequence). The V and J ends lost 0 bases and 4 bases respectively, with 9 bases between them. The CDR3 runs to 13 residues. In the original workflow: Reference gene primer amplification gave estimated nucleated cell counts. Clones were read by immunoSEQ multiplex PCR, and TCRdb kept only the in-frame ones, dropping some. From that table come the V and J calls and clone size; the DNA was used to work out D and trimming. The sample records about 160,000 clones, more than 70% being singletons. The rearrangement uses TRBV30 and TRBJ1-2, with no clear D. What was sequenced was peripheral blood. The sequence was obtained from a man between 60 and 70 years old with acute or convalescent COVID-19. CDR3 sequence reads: CAWSVIGSYGYTF. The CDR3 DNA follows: TGTGCCTGGAGTGTGATAGGGAGCTATGGCTACACCTTC.